This TCR beta chain stems from a study of cytomegalovirus exposure and HLA in healthy donors. Across the whole study: Out of about 190 million T cells, an earlier analysis found about 100 million unique TCR beta sequences in total. Study results and caveats: In a later analysis, TCR beta V- and J-gene trimming showed a link to a missense DCLRE1C variant. Of the V segments, some could not be distinguished, including TRBV6-2 and TRBV6-3, and were excluded. Despite most TCR sequences being rare, some public TCRs occurred in many donors.

The PCR had 60 Vbeta and 13 Jbeta primers. The protocol was immunoSEQ multiplex PCR, while the TCRdb copy is restricted to in-frame clones and leaves out a portion. The sample lists about 110,000 clones; around 80% were seen once. With respect to this clone: The antigen is undetermined.

CDR1 is SGDLS and CDR2 is YYNGEE in the germline V gene. This CDR3 contains 13 residues. Between the trimmed V and J ends, which lost 3 bases and 4 bases, there was a span of 10 bases. V gene TRBV9 combines with J gene TRBJ2-5; D not resolved. The sequenced material came from PBMCs. The TCR originated in a man aged 25 to 40 in good health and CMV-seropositive. The CDR3: CASSDPFRETQYF. The CDR3 coding sequence is TGTGCCAGCAGCGATCCTTTCCGAGAGACCCAGTACTTC.